The next 13 T cell receptor beta chains were all read from a single sample in a study of cytomegalovirus exposure and HLA in healthy donors. Repertoires were generated with immunoSEQ multiplex PCR, while TCRdb's copy carries only in-frame clones and drops some. This sample carries roughly 150,000 clones, 85% to 90% of them seen once, and the ten largest clones take about 3.5%. Sequencing was done on a sample of PBMCs. Source of these receptors: a woman younger than 30 in good health and CMV-seropositive.

In nucleotides, the CDR3 is TGTGCCAGCAGCCCTGGGGGGAACTACGAGCAGTACTTC. This codes for CASSPGGNYEQYF. V usage is TRBV7-9 and J usage is TRBJ2-7, with TRBD2 as a possible D gene (6 bases). The germline V gene has CDR1 SEHNR and CDR2 FQNEAQ (reference sequence). The CDR3 is made up of 13 amino acids. The V end was cut by 5 bases, the J end by 3 bases, with 11 bases between. Filled out from reference TRBV7-9 and TRBJ2-7, the complete variable domain reads DTGVSQNPRHKITKRGQNVTFRCDPISEHNRLYWYRQTLGQGPEFLTYFQNEAQLEKSRLLSDRFSAERPKGSFSTLEIQRTEQGDSAMYLCASSPGGNYEQYFGPGTRLTVT.

This sequence joins TRBV28 and TRBJ2-1, with D perhaps matching TRBD1 (6 bases). CDR3 length equals 16 residues. From germline, CDR1 is MDHEN and CDR2 SYDVKM. V was trimmed by 7 bases and J by 4 bases, leaving 20 bases between them. The CDR3 nucleotides are TGTGCCAGCATCCCCCATGAGGCAGGGGCTTACAATGAGCAGTTCTTC. Its protein is CASIPHEAGAYNEQFF.

This chain connects TRBV11-3 to TRBJ2-3; 11 nucleotides agree with TRBD2. This CDR3 spans 16 amino acids. The V and J ends lost 6 bases and 1 base, in that order; junction bases with no gene match: 6. Germline-derived CDR1 and CDR2 are SGHNT and YENEEA. The CDR3 spells CASRQLAGDGTDTQYF. CDR3 bases: TGTGCCAGCAGGCAACTAGCGGGAGATGGCACAGATACGCAGTATTTT.

Here the CDR3 DNA reads TGTGCCAGCAGCGCGGACAGGCAAGAGACCCAGTACTTC. It specifies CASSADRQETQYF. This chain joins TRBV7-8 and TRBJ2-5; TRBD1 matches at 7 bases. The CDR3 extends over 13 amino acids. The ends lost 5 bases at V and 2 bases at J; junction bases unmatched: 2. CDR1 SGHVS and CDR2 FQNEAQ come from the germline V gene.

The chain links TRBV27 to TRBJ1-4, with D hard to call. CDR1 MNHEY and CDR2 SMNVEV come from the germline V gene (reference sequence). V was trimmed by 0 bases and J by 0 bases, leaving 5 bases between them. The CDR3 has 15 residues. The CDR3: CASSLSSSTNEKLFF. The CDR3, as DNA: TGTGCCAGCAGTTTATCTAGTTCAACTAATGAAAAACTGTTTTTT.

The chain links TRBV9 to TRBJ2-3, with a tentative D call TRBD2 (6 bases). CDR1 is SGDLS and CDR2 is YYNGEE in the germline V gene. The CDR3 extends over 15 amino acids. Trimming pared 3 bases from V and 1 base from J, leaving 12 bases between. The CDR3 region is CASSGAASGTDTQYF. The CDR3 DNA follows: TGTGCCAGCAGCGGAGCTGCTAGCGGCACAGATACGCAGTATTTT.

The chain carries TRBV6-1 and TRBJ1-1; D unresolved. The V and J ends lost 2 bases and 1 base respectively, with 8 bases between them. The CDR3 totals 14 residues. CDR1 is MNHNS, CDR2 SASEGT, per germline. For the CDR3, the DNA is TGTGCCAGCAGTGAACTAGGCCCGAACACTGAAGCTTTCTTT. Residues: CASSELGPNTEAFF.

The V gene is TRBV27, the J gene TRBJ2-5; 8 nucleotides align to TRBD1. This CDR3 contains 16 residues. Trimming took 4 bases from V and 5 from J; bases not matched to a gene: 12. Germline V CDR1 and CDR2: MNHEY, SMNVEV (reference sequence). CDR3 in amino acids: CASSSLTGVRGETQYF. In DNA form, the CDR3 reads TGTGCCAGCAGTTCCCTGACAGGGGTACGCGGTGAGACCCAGTACTTC.

This chain links TRBV15 with TRBJ2-3; a possible D gene is TRBD1 (5 bases). CDR1 and CDR2 from the germline V gene are LNHNV and YYDKDF (reference sequence). This CDR3 has 13 amino acids. V was pared by 0 bases and J by 6 bases, with 7 bases between. The CDR3 loop reads CATSRDQGDTQYF. The CDR3 nucleotides read TGTGCCACCAGCAGAGATCAGGGTGATACGCAGTATTTT.

The V and J genes are TRBV6-6 and TRBJ2-7; D may be TRBD1 (6 bases). The CDR3 runs to 12 residues. CDR1 is MNHNY, CDR2 SVGAGI, per germline (reference sequence). V lost 2 bases, J lost 6 bases, and 8 bases lay in between. The CDR3 DNA reads TGTGCCAGCAGTTACAGAGGGGGCGAGCAGTACTTC. Translating gives CASSYRGGEQYF.

The chain combines TRBV7-6 with TRBJ2-7; 10 nucleotides align to TRBD2. CDR1 and CDR2 (germline): SGHVS, FNYEAQ. CDR3 length: 13 residues. The J segment lost 5 bases and the V segment lost 6 bases, leaving 4 bases of the junction unmatched. CDR3 in DNA: TGTGCCAGCAGTAAAGGACTAGCGGACGAGCAGTACTTC. Residues: CASSKGLADEQYF.

This chain links TRBV7-8 with TRBJ2-6, with a tentative D call TRBD1 (6 bases). Germline CDR1 SGHVS, CDR2 FQNEAQ. The CDR3 sequence is 19 residues long. V gave up 1 base and J gave up 4 bases, with 20 bases separating them. The CDR3 nucleotides read TGTGCCAGCAGCTTAGTATTCTGGGGCAGGGGAGCCGGGGCCAACGTCCTGACTTTC. This codes for CASSLVFWGRGAGANVLTF. Based on the CDR3 plus reference TRBV7-8 and TRBJ2-6, the full variable domain is GAGVSQSPRYKVAKRGQDVALRCDPISGHVSLFWYQQALGQGPEFLTYFQNEAQLDKSGLPSDRFFAERPEGSVSTLKIQRTQQEDSAVYLCASSLVFWGRGAGANVLTFGAGSRLTVL.

The V and J genes are TRBV19 and TRBJ2-7; D is possibly TRBD1 (6 bases). The V end was cut by 1 base, the J end by 2 bases, with 9 bases between. The CDR3 spans 14 residues. Germline CDR1 reads LNHDA; CDR2 reads SQIVND (reference sequence). Here the CDR3 DNA reads TGTGCCAGTAGTATAGGGTGGGGGCCCTACGAGCAGTACTTC. Its translation is CASSIGWGPYEQYF.